Below, 11 T cell receptor beta chains from the same sample are listed, as sequenced in a study of beta chain features in type 1 diabetes. General study findings and limits: A moderate, significant TCRB CDR3 shortening appeared in type 1 diabetes across four CD4+ subsets.

The antigens these receptors bind are not known. The sequenced template was cDNA made from the entire isolated RNA. Measured with immunoSEQ multiplex PCR; TCRdb has only the in-frame clones, and not every one. The sample holds a few hundred thousand clones, more than 15% seen once. Input material: naive CD4+ T cells from blood. These receptors were collected from a man aged 25 to 45 with type 1 diabetes.

To note about this clone: Additional DNA sequences in this sample encode the identical CDR3. J is TRBJ2-5 and V is TRBV7-9; D gene uncertain. The germline CDR1 and CDR2 sequences are SEHNR and FQNEAQ (reference sequence). CDR3 length: 12 amino acids. The V gene lost 5 bases and the J gene lost 3 bases, with 7 bases spanning the gap. The CDR3 nucleotides read TGTGCCAGCAGCCCCACAGAAGAGACCCAGTACTTC. Residues: CASSPTEETQYF.

The gene calls are TRBV4-1 and TRBJ2-7, with D perhaps matching TRBD2 (5 bases). Trimming took 4 bases from V and 5 from J, leaving 12 bases between them. Looked up from germline, CDR1 is MGHRA and CDR2 is YSYEKL. This CDR3 is built from 13 residues. This chain's CDR3 is CASSRGLADEQYF. CDR3 sequence (DNA): TGCGCCAGCAGCCGCGGTCTAGCTGACGAGCAGTACTTC.

This clone was seen more than once but under ten times. This chain joins TRBV7-2 and TRBJ1-5; D remains ambiguous. Germline CDR1 and CDR2: SGHTA and FQGNSA. V lost 1 base, J lost 3 bases, and 4 bases lay in between. This CDR3 is built from 13 residues. CDR3 DNA sequence: TGTGCCAGCAGCTTAGGGCTCAATCAGCCCCAGCATTTT. It encodes CASSLGLNQPQHF.

The chain links TRBV6-4 to TRBJ2-3; D may be TRBD1 (6 bases). CDR1 is MRHNA and CDR2 is SNTAGT in the germline V gene. Trimming pared 5 bases from V and 3 bases from J, leaving 12 bases between. The CDR3 totals 14 residues. The CDR3 bases are TGTGCCAGCAGTCCCTCAGGGGCAACAGATACGCAGTATTTT. This sequence encodes CASSPSGATDTQYF.

A few counts support this clone. V gene TRBV13 combines with J gene TRBJ1-3; a possible D gene is TRBD1 (5 bases). V lost 5 bases and J lost 0, with 8 bases in between. Germline V gene data show CDR1 as PRHDT and CDR2 as FYEKMQ (reference sequence). The CDR3 is made up of 14 amino acids. Here the CDR3 DNA reads TGTGCCAGCAGCCAGGGTAGCTCTGGAAACACCATATATTTT. Its protein is CASSQGSSGNTIYF.

V gene TRBV28 combines with J gene TRBJ2-3; possibly TRBD2 for D (5 bases). Germline V gives CDR1 MDHEN, CDR2 SYDVKM. The CDR3 covers 12 residues. V was shortened by 6 bases and J by 5 bases, with 9 bases between the two germline ends. Here the CDR3 reads CASRVAGDTQYF. CDR3 DNA: TGTGCCAGCAGGGTGGCGGGAGATACGCAGTATTTT.

The chain employs TRBV7-2 and TRBJ2-3; possible D gene TRBD2, 5 bases. The CDR3 covers 15 residues. Germline CDR1 reads SGHTA; CDR2 reads FQGNSA. V was pared by 1 base and J by 1 base, with 9 bases between. The CDR3, as DNA: TGTGCCAGCAGCTTAGTGCTAGCAGGCACAGATACGCAGTATTTT. The encoded protein is CASSLVLAGTDTQYF. Variable domain in full (rest from reference TRBV7-2 and TRBJ2-3): GAGVSQSPSNKVTEKGKDVELRCDPISGHTALYWYRQSLGQGLEFLIYFQGNSAPDKSGLPSDRFSAERTGGSVSTLTIQRTQQEDSAVYLCASSLVLAGTDTQYFGPGTRLTVL.

In this sample, this clone turned up a few times. This same CDR3 is encoded by further DNA sequences in the sample. The chain is built from TRBV29-1 and TRBJ2-3; no clear D gene. The CDR3 is made up of 11 amino acids. In germline, CDR1 is SQVTM, CDR2 ANQGSEA. V lost 3 bases, J lost 1 base, and 2 bases lay in between. CDR3 loop: CSVEGTDTQYF. Here the CDR3 DNA reads TGCAGCGTTGAGGGCACAGATACGCAGTATTTT.

In its sample, this clone was seen a few times. Sequence at one end of the junction differs from germline and may be a read error. J is TRBJ1-3 and V is TRBV9, with TRBD1 matching over 10 bases. The CDR3 length is 13 residues. From germline, CDR1 is SGDLS and CDR2 YYNGEE. The CDR3 is CASSLNPLGTGAF. In nucleotides, the CDR3 is TGTGCCAGCAGCCTCAACCCGCTGGGGACAGGGGCATTT.

The chain combines TRBV20-1 with TRBJ1-4; weak D call: TRBD1 (5 bases). V lost 3 bases to trimming and J lost 8 bases, with 7 bases between them. The CDR3 extends over 11 amino acids. Germline V gene data show CDR1 as DFQATT and CDR2 as SNEGSKA (reference sequence). CDR3 nucleotides: TGCAGTGCTAGGGGACCGGAAAAACTGTTTTTT. Amino acid sequence: CSARGPEKLFF.

The chain links TRBV7-2 to TRBJ2-5; TRBD1 aligns across 8 bases. Germline V gives CDR1 SGHTA, CDR2 FQGNSA. The CDR3 sequence is 13 residues long. The trim removed 6 bases at V and 5 bases at J, leaving 5 bases unmatched. The CDR3 loop reads CASRAGGLETQYF. The CDR3 DNA is TGTGCCAGCAGAGCAGGGGGCTTGGAGACCCAGTACTTC.